The 27 T cell receptor beta chains given below trace back to one sample, sequenced in a study of blood T cell repertoires in COVID-19. Using immunoSEQ multiplex PCR, the repertoire was profiled, and TCRdb retains in-frame clones only, with some absent. The table lists fewer than 350,000 clones, about 90% of them singletons. Material for sequencing was peripheral blood. These TCRs come from a woman aged 25 to 39 with COVID-19, enrolled during active disease.

The chain has TRBV6-5 and TRBJ1-3, with TRBD1 identical over 9 bases. Germline CDR1 MNHEY, CDR2 SVGAGI. The CDR3 runs to 15 residues. V shed 5 bases and J 2 bases; nucleotides not matched to a gene: 4. CDR3 nucleotide sequence: TGTGCCAGCAGTCTGGACAGGGGTCCTGGAAACACCATATATTTT. Amino acid sequence: CASSLDRGPGNTIYF.

The chain is built from TRBV4-1 and TRBJ1-5; D is uncertain. This CDR3 region has 16 residues. The germline V gene encodes CDR1 MGHRA and CDR2 YSYEKL. The V and J ends lost 2 bases and 4 bases respectively, with 15 bases between them. CDR3 bases: TGCGCCAGCAGCCAAATAGAGAATGCGAAAAATCAGCCCCAGCATTTT. This codes for CASSQIENAKNQPQHF.

The chain is built from TRBV7-6 and TRBJ1-2; TRBD1 might be the D (5 bases). Germline V gives CDR1 SGHVS, CDR2 FNYEAQ. Trimming took off 2 bases at V and 0 bases at J, with 10 bases between the two ends. The CDR3 runs 15 residues. CDR3 in amino acids: CASSLSGPSNYGYTF. The CDR3 nucleotides are TGTGCCAGCAGCTTATCAGGGCCCTCTAACTATGGCTACACCTTC.

This clone has just one count. This chain links TRBV4-1 with TRBJ1-2, with 7 bases that match TRBD1. Germline lookup yields CDR1 MGHRA and CDR2 YSYEKL. After removal of 0 bases from V and 4 bases from J, the junction contained 8 bases not matched to a gene. The CDR3 spans 16 residues. The chain's CDR3 is CASSQDSWTGVYGYTF. For the CDR3, the DNA is TGCGCCAGCAGCCAAGACAGTTGGACAGGAGTCTATGGCTACACCTTC.

The rearrangement joins TRBV6-5 to TRBJ1-1; possibly TRBD1 for D (5 bases). The germline V gene has CDR1 MNHEY and CDR2 SVGAGI. The CDR3 has 14 residues. The V gene lost 7 bases and the J gene lost 4 bases, with 16 bases spanning the gap. CDR3 sequence: CASTSRVLGTEAFF. The CDR3 DNA reads TGTGCCAGCACCAGCAGGGTTTTAGGCACTGAAGCTTTCTTT.

The chain's CDR3 is CASSSTGGASQPQHF. CDR3 sequence (DNA): TGTGCCAGCAGTTCAACAGGGGGCGCAAGTCAGCCCCAGCATTTT. This chain joins TRBV6-5 and TRBJ1-5, with 9 bases aligning to TRBD1. J lost 6 bases, V lost 4 bases, and 7 bases had no gene match. Germline CDR1 and CDR2: MNHEY and SVGAGI. The CDR3 is 15 amino acids.

The rearrangement uses TRBV10-3 and TRBJ1-1, with TRBD1 matching over 8 bases. CDR3 length: 15 residues. The V segment lost 3 bases and the J segment 3 bases; nucleotides outside the gene matches: 6. Germline CDR1 reads ENHRY; CDR2 reads SYGVKD. The CDR3 loop is CAISDSGGEYTEAFF. CDR3 DNA: TGTGCCATCAGTGATTCAGGGGGCGAATACACTGAAGCTTTCTTT.

The J gene is TRBJ2-1, the V gene TRBV24-1; D may be TRBD2 (7 bases). Deletions cut 3 bases from V and 13 bases from J, with 24 bases between. CDR1 KGHDR and CDR2 SFDVKD come from the germline V gene. The CDR3 contains 16 residues. The CDR3 reads CATSDPRGGPTSRQFF. CDR3 DNA sequence: TGTGCCACCAGTGATCCAAGGGGGGGGCCCACGTCGCGACAGTTCTTC.

The sample holds one count of this clone. CDR3: CASSQDKASGLSSYEQYF. The DNA for the CDR3 is TGTGCCAGCAGCCAAGATAAGGCTAGCGGGCTAAGCTCCTACGAGCAGTACTTC. The V gene is TRBV3-1 (or the pseudogene TRBV3-2), the J gene TRBJ2-7; 8 nucleotides line up with TRBD2. V was pared by 0 bases and J by 0 bases, with 10 bases of the junction left unmatched. The CDR3 has 18 amino acids. Germline V gives CDR1 LGHDT, CDR2 YNNKEL (reference sequence).

The chain uses TRBV2 and TRBJ2-3; TRBD2 might be the D (5 bases). V was cut by 7 bases and J by 2 bases, with 10 bases left in between. Germline CDR1 and CDR2: SNHLY and FYNNEI. This CDR3 is built from 13 residues. The CDR3 region is CASTGLYTDTQYF. DNA of the CDR3: TGTGCCAGCACCGGACTCTACACAGATACGCAGTATTTT.

This sequence joins TRBV4-1 and TRBJ2-2; D uncertain. Trimming left V 5 bases short and J 2 bases short, with 12 bases between. The CDR3 runs 15 residues. Looked up from germline, CDR1 is MGHRA and CDR2 is YSYEKL. CDR3 amino acids: CASSAQRVNTGELFF. The DNA of the CDR3 is TGCGCCAGCAGCGCTCAACGGGTTAACACCGGGGAGCTGTTTTTT.

This clone occurred once. Written as DNA, the CDR3 is TGCGCCAGCAGAGATAGAAACGAGCAGTACTTC. It specifies CASRDRNEQYF. The V and J genes are TRBV10-2 and TRBJ2-7; D not certain. V was shortened by 6 bases and J by 5 bases, with 8 bases between the two germline ends. CDR3 length: 11 amino acids. Germline CDR1 WSHSY, CDR2 SAAADI.

The rearrangement joins TRBV18 to TRBJ1-2; D is perhaps TRBD1 (6 bases). Per the germline V gene, CDR1 is KGHSH and CDR2 is LQKENI. CDR3 length: 16 amino acids. Trimming stripped 4 bases from V and 4 bases from J, with 19 bases between. The chain's CDR3 is CASSLIQGPRLYGYTF. As DNA, the CDR3 is TGTGCCAGCTCACTGATACAGGGCCCACGACTCTATGGCTACACCTTC.

The V gene is TRBV18, the J gene TRBJ2-1; 10 positions agree with TRBD2. The CDR3 consists of 15 residues. The germline CDR1 and CDR2 sequences are KGHSH and LQKENI. V shed 4 bases, J shed 3 bases, and the junction held 3 bases outside the gene matches. The CDR3 spells CASSLAGGDYNEQFF. CDR3 coding DNA: TGTGCCAGCTCACTAGCGGGGGGAGACTACAATGAGCAGTTCTTC.

This clone was recorded only once. The V and J genes are TRBV7-8 and TRBJ2-5; 11 bases match TRBD2. V shed 6 bases and J 3 bases; nucleotides not matched to a gene: 3. The CDR3 sequence is 14 residues long. The germline CDR1 and CDR2 sequences are SGHVS and FQNEAQ. The CDR3 protein is CASRFSGGEETQYF. CDR3 coding DNA: TGTGCCAGCAGGTTTAGCGGGGGGGAAGAGACCCAGTACTTC.

The chain employs TRBV12-5 and TRBJ2-3; 12 bases are shared with TRBD2. In germline, CDR1 is LGHNT, CDR2 FRNRAP. The CDR3 is 18 residues long. V shed 1 base, J shed 0 bases, and the junction held 5 bases outside the gene matches. CDR3 nucleotide sequence: TGTGCTAGTGGTTTGGGACTAGCGGGGGCCCTAAGCACAGATACGCAGTATTTT. It codes for CASGLGLAGALSTDTQYF. The full variable domain, with the rest looked up from reference TRBV12-5 and TRBJ2-3, is DARVTQTPRHKVTEMGQEVTMRCQPILGHNTVFWYRQTMMQGLELLAYFRNRAPLDDSGMPKDRFSAEMPDATLATLKIQPSEPRDSAVYFCASGLGLAGALSTDTQYFGPGTRLTVL.

The gene calls are TRBV2 and TRBJ1-5; D is perhaps TRBD1 (5 bases). The CDR3 sequence is 12 residues long. The ends were cut back, 9 bases at V and 3 bases at J, with 9 bases in the middle. The germline V gene has CDR1 SNHLY and CDR2 FYNNEI. The CDR3 bases are TGTGCCAGTGGGGGGATCAATCAGCCCCAGCATTTT. It translates to CASGGINQPQHF.

The chain employs TRBV2 and TRBJ1-2, with no clear D. Germline V CDR1 and CDR2: SNHLY, FYNNEI. V was cut by 6 bases and J by 4 bases, with 6 bases left in between. This CDR3 region has 11 residues. CDR3 in amino acids: CASREGYGYTF. The CDR3 coding sequence is TGTGCCAGCAGAGAGGGCTATGGCTACACCTTC.

V gene TRBV12-1 combines with J gene TRBJ1-4; the D call of TRBD1 is as the table states it, not checked on the DNA. TRBV12-1 constitutes a pseudogene. CDR3 length: 15 amino acids. CDR3 nucleotides: TGTGCCAGCAGCTTTGCGACAGGGCCTACTGAAAAACTGTTTTTT. It encodes CASSFATGPTEKLFF.

The rearrangement uses TRBV6-4 and TRBJ2-3, with TRBD2 matching 10 bases. The germline CDR1 and CDR2 sequences are MRHNA and SNTAGT. The CDR3 sequence is 14 residues long. V dropped 4 bases and J dropped 4; count of bases not matched to a gene: 2. The DNA for the CDR3 is TGTGCCAGCAGTGGAGCGGGGGGGCCAGATACGCAGTATTTT. Protein sequence: CASSGAGGPDTQYF.

The V call is TRBV18, the J call TRBJ2-1; TRBD1 might be the D (7 bases). The CDR3 is made up of 15 amino acids. The V gene's germline CDR1 is KGHSH and CDR2 LQKENI. The V end was cut by 3 bases, the J end by 6 bases, with 15 bases between. CDR3 amino acids: CASSPGGGAVNEQFF. The DNA for the CDR3 is TGTGCCAGCTCACCCGGAGGGGGCGCGGTCAATGAGCAGTTCTTC.

The rearrangement joins TRBV15 to TRBJ1-6, with no clear D. The CDR3 sequence is 13 residues long. Germline CDR1 reads LNHNV; CDR2 reads YYDKDF (reference sequence). V lost 8 bases, J lost 6 bases, and 11 bases lay in between. In DNA, the CDR3 is TGTGCCACCTCATGGGCCTCTAATTCACCCCTCCACTTT. The encoded protein is CATSWASNSPLHF.

This chain uses TRBV4-2 with TRBJ1-1; D remains ambiguous. The length of the CDR3 is 18 residues. V was shortened by 0 bases and J by 0 bases, with 17 bases between the two germline ends. The germline V gene encodes CDR1 LGHNA and CDR2 YNFKEQ. The CDR3 DNA reads as TGTGCCAGCAGCCAAGACCCTCTAACTCTGCCCATGAACACTGAAGCTTTCTTT. This sequence encodes CASSQDPLTLPMNTEAFF.

J is TRBJ1-4 and V is TRBV2; D not certain. CDR1 and CDR2 from the germline V gene are SNHLY and FYNNEI. There are 13 residues in the CDR3. V lost 2 bases, J lost 8 bases, and 9 bases lay in between. CDR3 DNA sequence: TGTGCCAGCAGTGAATACGGAGGGGAAAAACTGTTTTTT. This codes for CASSEYGGEKLFF.

V is TRBV6-4 and J is TRBJ2-1; TRBD2 is a possible D gene (5 bases). This CDR3 comprises 15 residues. Germline lookup yields CDR1 MRHNA and CDR2 SNTAGT. V lost 4 bases and J lost 0, with 10 bases in between. CDR3 residues: CASSARASSYNEQFF. The CDR3 nucleotides read TGTGCCAGCAGTGCGCGGGCCAGCTCCTACAATGAGCAGTTCTTC.

The rearrangement links TRBV6-5 to TRBJ2-5; the D is unclear. The CDR3 totals 15 residues. In germline, CDR1 is MNHEY, CDR2 SVGAGI. Between the trimmed V and J ends, which lost 5 bases and 0 bases, there was a span of 13 bases. CDR3 amino acids: CASSPRSSHQETQYF. CDR3 DNA sequence: TGTGCCAGCAGTCCCCGGAGTAGTCACCAAGAGACCCAGTACTTC.

The V gene is TRBV5-4, the J gene TRBJ2-7, with D possibly TRBD1 on 6 matching bases. V was shortened by 4 bases and J by 1 base, with 12 bases between the two germline ends. There are 14 residues in the CDR3. From germline, CDR1 is SGHNT and CDR2 YYREEE (reference sequence). CDR3 nucleotide sequence: TGTGCCAGCAGCCGCCGGGGACAATCCTACGAGCAGTACTTC. This gives the protein CASSRRGQSYEQYF.